This T cell receptor beta chain is from a study of blood T cell repertoires in COVID-19. The overall study: COVID-19 samples collected from the United States, Italy and Spain covered acute and convalescent phases. PBMCs, B-cell-depleted T cells, or T cells were the source of the cDNA or gDNA that made up the material.

A single count supports this clone. Original processing notes: From reference gene primer amplification, estimates of nucleated cell counts were derived. TCRdb's table, derived via immunoSEQ multiplex PCR, lists solely in-frame clones and lacks some. Clone size and the V and J calls come from that table; the DNA yielded D and trimming. In the table there are roughly 50,000 clones, around 79% of which are singletons. The sequenced material came from peripheral blood. This receptor was taken from a human donor with active or convalescent COVID-19. The donor label of this sample is uncertain.

CDR3 residues: CASSLLASTGELFF. The CDR3 DNA follows: TGTGCCAGCAGCTTACTAGCTAGCACCGGGGAGCTGTTTTTT. This rearrangement joins TRBV11-2 to TRBJ2-2; D may be TRBD2 (5 bases). The germline CDR1 and CDR2 sequences are SGHAT and FQNNGV. Trimming removed 2 bases from V and 4 bases from J, with 8 bases in between. The CDR3 covers 14 residues.